The TCR beta chain under discussion was sequenced for a study of blood T cell repertoires in COVID-19. As for the study in general: There were acute and convalescent COVID-19 samples, and they came from the United States, Italy and Spain. T cells, B-cell-depleted T cells, or PBMCs supplied cDNA or gDNA.

This CDR3 region has 15 residues. Germline V lookup: CDR1 SGHAT, CDR2 FQNNGV. V was clipped by 1 base and J by 6 bases, with 14 bases between them. In the original workflow: Nucleated cell number was recorded as an estimate derived from reference gene primer amplification. Sequencing used immunoSEQ multiplex PCR; TCRdb keeps in-frame clones, though not all of them. The DNA gave D and trimming, while V, J and clone size come from that table. Here the sample spans over 150,000 clones, roughly 71% being singletons. The chain uses TRBV11-2 and TRBJ2-3; the D gene is possibly TRBD2 (6 bases). The sequenced sample was peripheral blood. This TCR derives from a woman aged 80 or over with acute or convalescent COVID-19. The CDR3, as DNA: TGTGCCAGCAGCTTAGTTCCGGGGGTGGTGGATACGCAGTATTTT. It encodes CASSLVPGVVDTQYF.